This TCR beta chain was sequenced in a study of shared clonotypes between healthy human individuals. Sequencing was performed with immunoSEQ multiplex PCR; in TCRdb, only in-frame clones are kept and a portion is missing. The sample carries 2 million or so clones, approximately 94% recorded once. Of note for this clone: Its specificity is not known.

General study findings and limits: Though the depth was large, rarefaction showed that sorted-subset sequencing was incomplete. Larger richness was generally estimated for naive than memory subsets.

CD45RO-negative cells were positively selected for CCR7, leaving out terminally differentiated effector memory CD45RA+ cells. The V end was cut by 4 bases, the J end by 3 bases, with 13 bases between. The V gene's germline CDR1 is MNHEY and CDR2 SMNVEV (reference sequence). The CDR3 contains 14 residues. The sequencing sample was made of naive CD8+ T cells sorted from blood. This receptor was obtained from a man aged 18 to 29 in good health. V and J are TRBV27 and TRBJ2-7; the D is unclear. The CDR3 DNA is TGTGCCAGCAGTTGGACCGACTCGGTCTACGAGCAGTACTTC. This codes for CASSWTDSVYEQYF.